This T cell receptor beta chain was found in a study of shared clonotypes between healthy human individuals. V trimming: 5 bases; J trimming: 4 bases; junction bases outside the gene matches: 7. The CDR3 is 15 amino acids. The germline V gene encodes CDR1 SNHLY and CDR2 FYNNEI. Sequenced by immunoSEQ multiplex PCR; TCRdb stores in-frame clones only, minus some. In the table there are about 2 million clones, roughly 94% of which are singletons. The sequence was obtained from a man aged 18 to 30 in good health. The material sequenced was naive CD4+ T cells sorted from blood. Subset noted: CD45RA+ positively selected. The V and J genes are TRBV2 and TRBJ2-2, with 7 bases fitting TRBD2. The DNA for the CDR3 is TGTGCCAGCAGTTACAGGACGGGGGGCACCGGGGAGCTGTTTTTT. Its translation is CASSYRTGGTGELFF.